The sequence of this T cell receptor beta chain was determined in a study of cytomegalovirus exposure and HLA in healthy donors. Overall study context: Membership in the Caucasian-associated ancestry cluster was found for 65% to 85% of a few hundred genotyped donors. General observations from the study: Presence/absence analysis assumed near-uniform sequencing depth across donors. Later work found most CMV-associated TCR beta chains apparently HLA-restricted. Later on, an analysis tied 15,000 to 20,000 TCR beta sequences to HLA alleles at 0.05 false discovery rate.

The PCR was carried out with 60 Vbeta primers and 13 Jbeta primers. The repertoire was sequenced with immunoSEQ multiplex PCR; TCRdb's copy has only in-frame clones and lacks some. Of around 190,000 clones listed, 75% to 90% are singletons. This CDR3 has 14 residues. Germline V CDR1 and CDR2: LGHNA, YNFKEQ. Between the trimmed V and J ends, which lost 8 bases and 4 bases, there was a span of 14 bases. Details on this clone: The antigen remains unidentified.

Sequenced sample: PBMCs. This TCR was sampled from a woman aged 25 to 39 in good health and CMV-seronegative. The genes are TRBV4-2 and TRBJ2-2, with D maybe TRBD1 (6 bases). CDR3 region: CASEGGQFTGELFF. The CDR3 bases are TGTGCCAGCGAAGGCGGACAGTTCACCGGGGAGCTGTTTTTT.